This TCR beta chain was profiled in a study of PD-1 blockade in mismatch repair-deficient tumors. Profiled with immunoSEQ multiplex PCR; TCRdb holds only in-frame clones, not every one. The repertoire has roughly 120,000 clones, about 90% of them found once; the top ten carry approximately 12%. The CDR3 covers 13 residues. Germline CDR1 GTSNPN, CDR2 SVGIG (reference sequence). The V segment lost 1 base and the J segment 3 bases; nucleotides outside the gene matches: 1. The source of this sequence is an adult with mismatch repair-deficient cancer. The rearrangement joins TRBV30 to TRBJ1-2; 8 nucleotides align to TRBD1. The sample in question was peripheral blood, obtained approximately 72 weeks after starting pembrolizumab. In DNA, the CDR3 is TGTGCCTGGAGTGAGACAGGGGACTATGGCTACACCTTC. This gives the protein CAWSETGDYGYTF.